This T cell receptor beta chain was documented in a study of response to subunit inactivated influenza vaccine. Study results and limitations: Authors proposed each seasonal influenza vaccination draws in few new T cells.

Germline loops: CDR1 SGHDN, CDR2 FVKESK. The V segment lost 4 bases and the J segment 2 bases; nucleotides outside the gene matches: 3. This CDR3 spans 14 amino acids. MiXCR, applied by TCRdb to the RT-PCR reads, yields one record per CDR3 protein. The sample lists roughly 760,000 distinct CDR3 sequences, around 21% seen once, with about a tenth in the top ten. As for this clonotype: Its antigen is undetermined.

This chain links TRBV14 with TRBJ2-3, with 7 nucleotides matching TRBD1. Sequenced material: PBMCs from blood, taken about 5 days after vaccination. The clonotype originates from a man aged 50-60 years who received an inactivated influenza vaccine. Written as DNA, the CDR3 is TGTGCCAGCAGCCGACAGGGCTTCACAGATACGCAGTATTTT. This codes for CASSRQGFTDTQYF. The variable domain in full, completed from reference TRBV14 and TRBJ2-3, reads EAGVTQFPSHSVIEKGQTVTLRCDPISGHDNLYWYRRVMGKEIKFLLHFVKESKQDESGMPNNRFLAERTGGTYSTLKVQPAELEDSGVYFCASSRQGFTDTQYFGPGTRLTVL.